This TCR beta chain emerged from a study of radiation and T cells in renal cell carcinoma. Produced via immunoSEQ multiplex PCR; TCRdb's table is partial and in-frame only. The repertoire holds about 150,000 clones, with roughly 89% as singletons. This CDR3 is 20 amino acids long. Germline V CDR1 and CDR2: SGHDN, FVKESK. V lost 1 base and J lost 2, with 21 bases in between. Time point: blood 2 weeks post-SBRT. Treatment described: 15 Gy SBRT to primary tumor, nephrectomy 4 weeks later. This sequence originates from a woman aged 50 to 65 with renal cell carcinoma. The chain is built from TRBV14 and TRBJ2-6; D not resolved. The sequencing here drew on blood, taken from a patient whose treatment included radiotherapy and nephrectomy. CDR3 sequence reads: CASSQAGHPFRLTGANVLTF. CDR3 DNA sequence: TGTGCCAGCAGCCAAGCCGGCCATCCCTTTCGGCTAACTGGGGCCAACGTCCTGACTTTC.